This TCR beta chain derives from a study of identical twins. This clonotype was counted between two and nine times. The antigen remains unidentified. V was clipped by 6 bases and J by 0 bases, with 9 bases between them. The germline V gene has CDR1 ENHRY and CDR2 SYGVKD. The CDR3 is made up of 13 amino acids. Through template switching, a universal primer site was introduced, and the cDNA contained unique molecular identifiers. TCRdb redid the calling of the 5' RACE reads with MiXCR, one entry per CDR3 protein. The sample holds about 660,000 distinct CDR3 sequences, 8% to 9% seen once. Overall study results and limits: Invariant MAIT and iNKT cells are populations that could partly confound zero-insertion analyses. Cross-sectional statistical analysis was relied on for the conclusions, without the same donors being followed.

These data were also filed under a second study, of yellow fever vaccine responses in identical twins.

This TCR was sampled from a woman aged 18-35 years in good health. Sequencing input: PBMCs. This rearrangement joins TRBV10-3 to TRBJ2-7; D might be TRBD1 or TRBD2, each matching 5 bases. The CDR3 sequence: CAISWDRSYEQYF. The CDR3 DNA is TGTGCCATCAGCTGGGACCGCTCCTACGAGCAGTACTTC.